This T cell receptor beta chain was obtained from a study of naive and memory T cell subsets (dated by TCRdb to about 2017). Looking at the study overall: The study applied an open-source, UMI-based TCR alpha and beta sequencing pipeline to sorted naive and memory peripheral blood T cell subsets. The results of the functional CMV T cell responses matched the IgG serology results in every case. RNA was DNase-treated and reverse transcribed with TCR constant-region primers, mostly using SuperScript III.

V loses 9 bases of germline sequence and J loses 4 bases, and the interval between the two ends is 9 bases. From the cysteine up to the phenylalanine, the CDR3 has a length of 11 residues. Only CDR3 DNA is held: 33 bases, read in frame from base 1. Based on the germline V gene (reference sequence), the CDR1 and CDR2 sequences are MNHNY and SVGAGI. From the second PCR step on, the TCR alpha and beta chain libraries were amplified in separate reactions. CMV status of each donor was established by measuring IFNgamma production from CD4+ T cells after fresh PBMCs were stimulated overnight with CMV viral lysate. CD4 T cells were positively selected with Miltenyi beads, followed by positive selection of CD8 T cells from the CD4-negative fraction. After staining for CD3, CD4, CD8, CD45RA, CD27 and a live/dead dye, cells were sorted on a BD Aria II into four subsets based on CD45RA and CD27. A few healthy volunteers provided blood, and the blood of each volunteer was split into CD4 and CD8 T cells and then into four differentiation subsets. Around 130 ml of peripheral blood was taken from each donor, and PBMC were separated by density-gradient centrifugation on Ficoll-Paque PLUS. After sorting, cells were lysed in RLT buffer, RNA was extracted using a Qiagen RNeasy kit, and the extracted RNA was stored at -80 degrees C.

Study-level results and caveats: After error correction, over 85% of naive TCR sequences appeared only once, giving much steeper abundance distributions than memory subsets. Clonotypes were defined as single alpha or beta chain sequences, not paired alpha/beta receptors. RNA-based TCR counts may be influenced by expression changes linked to T cell activation and differentiation. The repertoire findings for the naive and memory subsets could not be validated, as no ground truth was available. Gini index rose and Shannon and inverse Simpson diversity fell from naive through CM, EM and EMRA in both CD4 and CD8 cells. A few larger clonotypes were present in naive repertoires, especially CD8 naive repertoires, and these clonotypes were possibly memory cells re-expressing CD45RA. The abundance of TCRs followed a power law with an exponent that differed between naive and memory subsets yet stayed consistent across the three individuals.

The library was generated by UMI-ligation and nested PCR. An equimolar mix of two oligonucleotides covering both TRBC1 and TRBC2 was used as the beta constant-region primer. A single-stranded oligonucleotide bearing the SP2 primer plus a 12-nucleotide UMI was ligated onto the 3' end of the cDNA by T4 RNA ligase 1. Four rounds of PCR were used to amplify ligated cDNA, with nested alpha and beta constant-region primers being used together with the SP2 primer. Incubation of the ligation reaction lasted about 18-24 hours at 16 degrees C. PCR2 was typically run as a SYBR Green qPCR and stopped at a predetermined threshold to prevent over-amplification. Every purification after the first one was done using Agencourt AMPure XP magnetic beads. Library quantification was done by Qubit, followed by a TapeStation check on which the main peak was expected at around 650 bp. Pooled libraries were sequenced on an Illumina MiSeq using v2 2x251 paired-end kits, and typically roughly 0.85-2.3 million reads were obtained per sample. Each sample was pooled at 4 nM, and about 5-8% PhiX was included to help cluster recognition. Turning to the authors' computational methods: Decombinator assigned V and J genes to Demultiplexor-processed FASTQ reads by tag matching, allowing a single base-pair mismatch. UMIs were used by Collapsinator to correct both sequencing errors and frequency errors arising from PCR heterogeneity. CDR3Translator translated TCRs and extracted CDR3s from the conserved cysteine to the FGXG phenylalanine, flagging non-productive sequences. Gini, Shannon entropy and inverse Simpson indices were calculated on repertoires that had been subsampled to equal numbers of UMI-defined TCRs. Within the linear range, a power law was fitted by maximum likelihood to the distributions of clonotype abundance. For one naive CD8 sample, the pipeline and MIGEC produced similar UMI counts, unique TCR numbers and clonal distributions. In one analysis, naive TCRs also found in any memory subset of the same donor were removed from the naive repertoire. A set of 6,000 to 8,000 CMV-associated CDR3 sequences, compiled from VDJdb and a published dataset, was used to search the repertoires. TCRdb handled the public reads itself, with Q25 trimming in fastp and clone calling in MiXCR, and kept productive beta chains. Duplicate CDR3 protein sequences are folded into a single record with the most common DNA and genes. TCRdb's processing, not the authors' own work, is the source of the V and J calls. In all, the sample holds approximately 140,000 distinct CDR3 sequences, and around 15% of those were seen once. The ten biggest clones cover about 0.14% of the sample.

As for this clonotype: Its recognized antigen is unknown. The record has no base qualities; no much larger clone is one base away.

The sequenced sample consisted of naive CD4+ T cells from blood. According to the study, the label for this sample's cell subset or site signals: naive T cells, CD45RA high CD27+. The receptor was derived from a human donor in good health. The chain couples TRBV6-6 to TRBJ1-2; the D gene is perhaps TRBD1, on 6 matching bases. The CDR3 is CASTGFYGYTF. The nucleotides are TGTGCCAGTACAGGGTTCTATGGCTACACCTTC.